This TCR beta chain derives from a study of glioma-infiltrating T cells. CDR1 and CDR2 (germline): MDHEN, SYDVKM. V was cut by 7 bases and J by 5 bases, with 23 bases left in between. The CDR3 is 16 residues long. The iRepertoire nested amplicon-rescue multiplex PCR amplified TCR alpha and beta CDR3s from RNA. TCRdb re-derived calls from the multiplex PCR reads in MiXCR, one entry per CDR3 protein. The profile shows more than 300,000 distinct CDR3 sequences, about two fifths of them singletons. Whole-study findings and limits: Patients with low tissue-blood divergence carried a signature set of shared blood CDR3 motifs.

Comments on this clonotype: No antigen is known for it.

This sequence originates from a human donor with low-grade glioma or glioblastoma, undergoing nonglioma brain surgery, or in good health (not recorded which). Source material: glioma tissue, nonneoplastic brain tissue, or PBMCs (not recorded which). The chain recombines TRBV28 with TRBJ1-2, with D possibly TRBD1 on 6 matching bases. The CDR3 bases are TGTGCCAGCACCCGCCTCCTGGACAGCCTTGGATATGGCTACACCTTC. This encodes CASTRLLDSLGYGYTF.